One sample yielded the 13 T cell receptor beta chains listed below, sequenced in a study of graft-versus-host responses after intestinal transplantation. Data came from immunoSEQ multiplex PCR; TCRdb stores just in-frame clones and leaves some out. The table lists under 85,000 clones, about 90% of them singletons. These receptors have no identified antigens. Here the sequenced sample was unstimulated CD8+ T cells sorted from spleen or lymph node cells, taken before intestinal transplant. The receptors were gathered from a human donor who received an intestinal transplant.

By share, this clone counts as medium-sized. Here the CDR3 reads CASSLAPRGNEQFF. CDR3 in DNA: TGTGCCAGCAGCTTAGCTCCCCGCGGCAATGAGCAGTTCTTC. The V call is TRBV7-6, the J call TRBJ2-1; D not resolved. Germline loops: CDR1 SGHVS, CDR2 FNYEAQ. The CDR3 extends over 14 amino acids. The V end lost 0 bases, the J end lost 6 bases, and 9 bases lay between the germline ends.

The chain recombines TRBV9 with TRBJ1-3; D gene ambiguous. Germline-derived CDR1 and CDR2 are SGDLS and YYNGEE. This CDR3 has 16 residues. V lost 0 bases and J 3 bases, leaving 13 bases between the germline ends. Here the CDR3 DNA reads TGTGCCAGCAGCGTAGCGGGAGTGCTAGGTGGAAACACCATATATTTT. It encodes CASSVAGVLGGNTIYF.

J is TRBJ2-7 and V is TRBV28; 12 positions agree with TRBD1. V lost 8 bases, J lost 6 bases, and 2 bases stayed unmatched. The CDR3 loop spans 12 amino acids. Germline V lookup: CDR1 MDHEN, CDR2 SYDVKM. This CDR3 reads CASWDRGREQYF. CDR3 nucleotides: TGTGCCAGCTGGGACAGGGGGCGCGAGCAGTACTTC.

The genes are TRBV5-6 and TRBJ1-1, with a weak D call TRBD1 (5 bases). CDR3 length equals 13 residues. V lost 4 bases and J 2 bases, leaving 9 bases between the germline ends. Germline V gene sequence: CDR1 SGHDT, CDR2 YYEEEE. The CDR3 DNA reads as TGTGCCAGCAGCCCGCAGGGCAACACTGAAGCTTTCTTT. Amino acid sequence: CASSPQGNTEAFF.

This sequence joins TRBV7-9 and TRBJ1-5, with D perhaps matching TRBD1 (5 bases). From germline, CDR1 is SEHNR and CDR2 FQNEAQ (reference sequence). CDR3 length: 14 residues. V was cut by 4 bases and J by 4 bases, with 11 bases left in between. CDR3 in DNA: TGTGCCAGCAGCTCGGGGGTCCTAAATCAGCCCCAGCATTTT. This gives the protein CASSSGVLNQPQHF.

The chain employs TRBV7-9 and TRBJ1-1, with D perhaps matching TRBD1 (6 bases). V lost 5 bases, J lost 1 base, and 17 bases lay in between. This CDR3 region has 16 residues. Germline loops: CDR1 SEHNR, CDR2 FQNEAQ (reference sequence). The chain's CDR3 is CASSRVGRGQNTEAFF. The CDR3 coding sequence is TGTGCCAGCAGCCGCGTCGGCAGGGGACAGAACACTGAAGCTTTCTTT.

This chain joins TRBV9 and TRBJ1-1; 8 bases line up with TRBD1. CDR3 length: 15 residues. Germline values: CDR1 SGDLS, CDR2 YYNGEE. V lost 2 bases, J lost 3 bases, and 6 bases stayed unmatched. CDR3 region: CASSVGQALHTEAFF. For the CDR3, the DNA is TGTGCCAGCAGCGTGGGACAGGCGCTGCACACTGAAGCTTTCTTT.

The J gene is TRBJ1-5, the V gene TRBV4-1, with a weak D call TRBD1 (6 bases). Trimming stripped 3 bases from V and 0 bases from J, with 9 bases between. Per the germline V gene, CDR1 is MGHRA and CDR2 is YSYEKL. CDR3 size: 15 residues. The CDR3 nucleotides read TGCGCCAGCAGCCAGACGACAGGTAGCAATCAGCCCCAGCATTTT. Its translation: CASSQTTGSNQPQHF.

This chain joins TRBV7-3 and TRBJ2-7; tentative D call: TRBD1 (6 bases). Trimming left V 5 bases short and J 2 bases short, with 13 bases between. This CDR3 comprises 14 residues. In germline, CDR1 is SGHTA, CDR2 FQGTGA. The CDR3 DNA reads as TGTGCCAGCAGCCCCGGGACAAATCCCTACGAGCAGTACTTC. Its translation: CASSPGTNPYEQYF.

The chain has TRBV29-1 and TRBJ2-1; 7 nucleotides align to TRBD2. This CDR3 is built from 13 residues. The V and J ends lost 6 bases and 0 bases, in that order; junction bases with no gene match: 2. Germline assignment: CDR1 SQVTM and CDR2 ANQGSEA. The CDR3 nucleotides read TGCAGCGTAGCGGGAAGCTCCTACAATGAGCAGTTCTTC. It encodes CSVAGSSYNEQFF.

The chain has TRBV9 and TRBJ1-1; D possibly corresponds to TRBD1 (5 bases). Per germline, CDR1 SGDLS and CDR2 YYNGEE. Trimming removed 0 bases from V and 8 bases from J, with 11 bases in between. CDR3 size: 13 residues. CDR3 protein: CASSVVSSGEAFF. CDR3 coding DNA: TGTGCCAGCAGCGTAGTGAGTTCAGGGGAAGCTTTCTTT.

The CDR3 sequence is CAIRPDGTSGGGPYEQYF. The CDR3 DNA follows: TGTGCCATCAGACCCGACGGGACTAGCGGGGGGGGCCCATACGAGCAGTACTTC. The chain recombines TRBV10-3 with TRBJ2-7; TRBD2 matches 16 bases. CDR3 length equals 18 residues. The ends lost 6 bases at V and 4 bases at J; junction bases unmatched: 12. Germline loops: CDR1 ENHRY, CDR2 SYGVKD.

The chain combines TRBV7-9 with TRBJ1-1; D is unclear. The V gene lost 4 bases and the J gene lost 5 bases, with 14 bases spanning the gap. The CDR3 runs to 14 residues. Per the germline V gene, CDR1 is SEHNR and CDR2 is FQNEAQ (reference sequence). For the CDR3, the DNA is TGTGCCAGCAGCTCCATAACGCGGGGAACTGAAGCTTTCTTT. Amino acid sequence: CASSSITRGTEAFF.